This is a list of T cell receptor beta chains from one sample in a study of cytomegalovirus exposure and HLA in healthy donors. Sequencing was performed with immunoSEQ multiplex PCR; in TCRdb, only in-frame clones are kept and a portion is missing. The table lists under 200,000 clones, 80% to 85% of them singletons. Sample: PBMCs. All receptors come from a woman under 30 in good health and CMV-seronegative. Both conserved end residues are part of each CDR3. Fields, in order: clone size, D gene, J gene, V gene, CDR3 DNA, CDR3 protein. A D gene is named only where the DNA matches it firmly. Clone size is given for some rows only: seen once, a few or many times, or a class if the clone is expanded.

clone_size: NA
d_call: NA
j_call: TRBJ2-2
v_call: TRBV11-3
cdr3_nt: TGTGCCAGCACCTCCGGAGGGTCCGGGGAGCTGTTTTTT
cdr3_aa: CASTSGGSGELFF

clone_size: NA
d_call: TRBD1
j_call: TRBJ2-2
v_call: TRBV5-1
cdr3_nt: TGCGCCAGCAGCTTGGGACAGGGAAATGTTGGCGGGGAGCTGTTTTTT
cdr3_aa: CASSLGQGNVGGELFF

clone_size: NA
d_call: NA
j_call: TRBJ2-3
v_call: TRBV27
cdr3_nt: TGTGCCAGCACCCAAAGCACAGATACGCAGTATTTT
cdr3_aa: CASTQSTDTQYF

clone_size: NA
d_call: TRBD1
j_call: TRBJ1-2
v_call: TRBV11-2
cdr3_nt: TGTGCCAGCAGCTTATACGTTGGACAGGGGGTCGGCTACACCTTC
cdr3_aa: CASSLYVGQGVGYTF

clone_size: NA
d_call: NA
j_call: TRBJ2-5
v_call: TRBV9
cdr3_nt: TGTGCCAGCAGCACCCGACAGGGAGGAGAGACCCAGTACTTC
cdr3_aa: CASSTRQGGETQYF

clone_size: NA
d_call: TRBD1
j_call: TRBJ2-4
v_call: TRBV5-4
cdr3_nt: TGTGCCAGCAGTGGACAGGGGGAAACCAACATTCAGTACTTC
cdr3_aa: CASSGQGETNIQYF

clone_size: NA
d_call: NA
j_call: TRBJ1-2
v_call: TRBV2
cdr3_nt: TGTGCCAGCAGTGAATCGGCCCCTTCAGCGGGCTATGGCTACACCTTC
cdr3_aa: CASSESAPSAGYGYTF

clone_size: NA
d_call: TRBD2
j_call: TRBJ2-2
v_call: TRBV25-1
cdr3_nt: TGTGCCAGCAGTGAGTTGAGCGGGACTGACACCGGGGAGCTGTTTTTT
cdr3_aa: CASSELSGTDTGELFF

clone_size: NA
d_call: NA
j_call: TRBJ1-2
v_call: TRBV12-5
cdr3_nt: TGTGCTAGTGGTTTGAACGTGGCTGGCACCTTC
cdr3_aa: CASGLNVAGTF

clone_size: NA
d_call: TRBD1
j_call: TRBJ1-1
v_call: TRBV13
cdr3_nt: TGTGCCAGCAGCTTGACAGGGGCGGGGAACACTGAAGCTTTCTTT
cdr3_aa: CASSLTGAGNTEAFF

clone_size: once
d_call: TRBD1
j_call: TRBJ2-1
v_call: TRBV6-5
cdr3_nt: TGTGCCAGCAGTCTGACAGGGGTGACCTACAATGAGCAGTTCTTC
cdr3_aa: CASSLTGVTYNEQFF

clone_size: NA
d_call: NA
j_call: TRBJ1-5
v_call: TRBV30
cdr3_nt: TGTACCTTTCAGGGTCTCCGCAATCAGCCCCAGCATTTT
cdr3_aa: CTFQGLRNQPQHF

clone_size: NA
d_call: TRBD1
j_call: TRBJ1-1
v_call: TRBV4-1
cdr3_nt: TGCGCCAGCAGCCCTTGGACAGGGAGCACTGAAGCTTTCTTT
cdr3_aa: CASSPWTGSTEAFF

clone_size: NA
d_call: TRBD1
j_call: TRBJ1-2
v_call: TRBV14
cdr3_nt: TGTGCCAGCAGCGGAGAGGACAGGGGAGGGTATGGCTACACCTTC
cdr3_aa: CASSGEDRGGYGYTF

clone_size: NA
d_call: NA
j_call: TRBJ1-5
v_call: TRBV27
cdr3_nt: TGTGCCAGTCGAGGGGGGGTCAATCAGCCCCAGCATTTT
cdr3_aa: CASRGGVNQPQHF

clone_size: NA
d_call: NA
j_call: TRBJ1-2
v_call: TRBV28
cdr3_nt: TGTGCCAGCAGTTTGGGACACATTAACTATGGCTACACCTTC
cdr3_aa: CASSLGHINYGYTF

clone_size: NA
d_call: TRBD2
j_call: TRBJ2-5
v_call: TRBV30
cdr3_nt: TGTGCCTGGAGTGTACGGGGTCCGCGGGGGGAGACCCAGTACTTC
cdr3_aa: CAWSVRGPRGETQYF

clone_size: NA
d_call: TRBD1
j_call: TRBJ2-1
v_call: TRBV5-8
cdr3_nt: TGTGCCAGCAGCTTGGGGACAGGGTTCGCAGATGAGCAGTTCTTC
cdr3_aa: CASSLGTGFADEQFF

clone_size: NA
d_call: TRBD1
j_call: TRBJ1-1
v_call: TRBV25-1
cdr3_nt: TGTGCCAGCAGTGAAGGGAACAGGGGGCGCCCCAAGAACACTGAAGCTTTCTTT
cdr3_aa: CASSEGNRGRPKNTEAFF

clone_size: NA
d_call: NA
j_call: TRBJ2-3
v_call: TRBV5-1
cdr3_nt: TGCGCCAGCAGCTCGCCTACCGGGTCGCTCCAAGATACGCAGTATTTT
cdr3_aa: CASSSPTGSLQDTQYF

clone_size: NA
d_call: NA
j_call: TRBJ2-1
v_call: TRBV27
cdr3_nt: TGTGCCAGCAGTTTACAGTCTCCTACTAGTATTTCCTACAATGAGCAGTTCTTC
cdr3_aa: CASSLQSPTSISYNEQFF

clone_size: NA
d_call: NA
j_call: TRBJ2-5
v_call: TRBV7-6
cdr3_nt: TGTGCCAGCCAAGGGGTAGAAGAGACCCAGTACTTC
cdr3_aa: CASQGVEETQYF

clone_size: few
d_call: NA
j_call: TRBJ1-4
v_call: TRBV5-6
cdr3_nt: TGTGCCAGCAGCGCACCGGGACAAACTAATGAAAAACTGTTTTTT
cdr3_aa: CASSAPGQTNEKLFF

clone_size: NA
d_call: NA
j_call: TRBJ2-1
v_call: TRBV7-6
cdr3_nt: TGTGCCAGCAGCGGCCCTAGCAATGAGCAGTTCTTC
cdr3_aa: CASSGPSNEQFF

clone_size: NA
d_call: NA
j_call: TRBJ1-5
v_call: TRBV30
cdr3_nt: TGTGCCTGGAATGAAGGGGGCAATCAGCCCCAGCATTTT
cdr3_aa: CAWNEGGNQPQHF

clone_size: once
d_call: NA
j_call: TRBJ2-7
v_call: TRBV28
cdr3_nt: TGTGCCAGCATCCCGCCCCGGGTAGGGAGCTACGAGCAGTACTTC
cdr3_aa: CASIPPRVGSYEQYF

clone_size: NA
d_call: NA
j_call: TRBJ1-1
v_call: TRBV5-4
cdr3_nt: TGTGCCAGCAGCCACGGACTGTTCCCGGTAACTGAAGCTTTCTTT
cdr3_aa: CASSHGLFPVTEAFF

clone_size: NA
d_call: NA
j_call: TRBJ1-3
v_call: TRBV10-2
cdr3_nt: TGCGCCAGCAGTGATGGCGGAGTCCCCGGAAACACCATATATTTT
cdr3_aa: CASSDGGVPGNTIYF

clone_size: few
d_call: NA
j_call: TRBJ1-1
v_call: TRBV14
cdr3_nt: TGTGCCAGCGCCCCTCCGGAGAGGACTGAAGCTTTCTTT
cdr3_aa: CASAPPERTEAFF

clone_size: NA
d_call: TRBD2
j_call: TRBJ2-5
v_call: TRBV5-3
cdr3_nt: TGTGCCAGAAGCTTGGGTAGCGGGAGGGGCCGGGGTGTGTGGACCCAGTACTTC
cdr3_aa: CARSLGSGRGRGVWTQYF

clone_size: few
d_call: NA
j_call: TRBJ1-3
v_call: TRBV5-4
cdr3_nt: TGTGCCAGCAGCTTACAGGTCTCTGGAAACACCATATATTTT
cdr3_aa: CASSLQVSGNTIYF

clone_size: few
d_call: NA
j_call: TRBJ1-2
v_call: TRBV5-1
cdr3_nt: TGCGCCAGCAGCTTGGGTGAGAACTATGGCTACACCTTC
cdr3_aa: CASSLGENYGYTF

clone_size: NA
d_call: TRBD1
j_call: TRBJ2-3
v_call: TRBV9
cdr3_nt: TGTGCCAGCAGCTTGGGACAGGGGGACGCAGATACGCAGTATTTT
cdr3_aa: CASSLGQGDADTQYF

clone_size: NA
d_call: TRBD2
j_call: TRBJ2-7
v_call: TRBV5-4
cdr3_nt: TGTGCCAGCAGCATGGGACTAGCGGCCCCCTACGAGCAGTACTTC
cdr3_aa: CASSMGLAAPYEQYF

clone_size: NA
d_call: NA
j_call: TRBJ2-7
v_call: TRBV4-2
cdr3_nt: TGTGCCAGCAGCCAACTATCCGGAATAGCGGCCGAGCAGTACTTC
cdr3_aa: CASSQLSGIAAEQYF

clone_size: NA
d_call: TRBD2
j_call: TRBJ2-7
v_call: TRBV6-6
cdr3_nt: TGTGCCAGCAGTTACTCGACTAGCGGGAGGGGTGAGCAGTACTTC
cdr3_aa: CASSYSTSGRGEQYF

clone_size: once
d_call: TRBD2
j_call: TRBJ2-5
v_call: TRBV9
cdr3_nt: TGTGCCAGCAGCGGGGGGGGGATCGTAGAGACCCAGTACTTC
cdr3_aa: CASSGGGIVETQYF

clone_size: NA
d_call: NA
j_call: TRBJ2-5
v_call: TRBV7-9
cdr3_nt: TGTGCCAGCAGCTTACAACAAGAGACCCAGTACTTC
cdr3_aa: CASSLQQETQYF

clone_size: NA
d_call: NA
j_call: TRBJ1-1
v_call: TRBV7-9
cdr3_nt: TGTGCCAGCAGCTACCACGAGAAGGGGACTACTGAAGCTTTCTTT
cdr3_aa: CASSYHEKGTTEAFF

clone_size: NA
d_call: TRBD1
j_call: TRBJ2-7
v_call: TRBV7-9
cdr3_nt: TGTTCCAGCAGCCCATCCCGGGCAGGGGGCGTCCACGAGCAGTACTTC
cdr3_aa: CSSSPSRAGGVHEQYF

clone_size: NA
d_call: NA
j_call: TRBJ2-4
v_call: TRBV18
cdr3_nt: TGTGCCAGCTCACCACCGCAGGGAGCCAAAAACATTCAGTACTTC
cdr3_aa: CASSPPQGAKNIQYF

clone_size: NA
d_call: NA
j_call: TRBJ2-1
v_call: TRBV19
cdr3_nt: TGTGCCAGTGGGGCCGGGAGTTTGAATGAGCAGTTCTTC
cdr3_aa: CASGAGSLNEQFF

clone_size: NA
d_call: TRBD1
j_call: TRBJ2-6
v_call: TRBV4-3
cdr3_nt: TGCGCCAGCAGCCATGTATCAGGGGGCCCTGGGGCCAACGTCCTGACTTTC
cdr3_aa: CASSHVSGGPGANVLTF

clone_size: NA
d_call: NA
j_call: TRBJ2-3
v_call: TRBV4-2
cdr3_nt: TGTGCCAGCAGTCGGGACACCCTAAAGGCGGATACGCAGTATTTT
cdr3_aa: CASSRDTLKADTQYF

clone_size: NA
d_call: NA
j_call: TRBJ2-1
v_call: TRBV19
cdr3_nt: TGTGCCAGTAGTGTATCCGGAGGGGGGGATGAGCAGTTCTTC
cdr3_aa: CASSVSGGGDEQFF

clone_size: NA
d_call: NA
j_call: TRBJ2-7
v_call: TRBV10-2
cdr3_nt: TGCGCCAGCGGGACTCTACCCTACGAGCAGTACTTC
cdr3_aa: CASGTLPYEQYF

clone_size: NA
d_call: TRBD2
j_call: TRBJ2-1
v_call: TRBV6-5
cdr3_nt: TGTGCCAGCAGTTACACCGGGACTAGCGGAAACAATGAGCAGTTCTTC
cdr3_aa: CASSYTGTSGNNEQFF